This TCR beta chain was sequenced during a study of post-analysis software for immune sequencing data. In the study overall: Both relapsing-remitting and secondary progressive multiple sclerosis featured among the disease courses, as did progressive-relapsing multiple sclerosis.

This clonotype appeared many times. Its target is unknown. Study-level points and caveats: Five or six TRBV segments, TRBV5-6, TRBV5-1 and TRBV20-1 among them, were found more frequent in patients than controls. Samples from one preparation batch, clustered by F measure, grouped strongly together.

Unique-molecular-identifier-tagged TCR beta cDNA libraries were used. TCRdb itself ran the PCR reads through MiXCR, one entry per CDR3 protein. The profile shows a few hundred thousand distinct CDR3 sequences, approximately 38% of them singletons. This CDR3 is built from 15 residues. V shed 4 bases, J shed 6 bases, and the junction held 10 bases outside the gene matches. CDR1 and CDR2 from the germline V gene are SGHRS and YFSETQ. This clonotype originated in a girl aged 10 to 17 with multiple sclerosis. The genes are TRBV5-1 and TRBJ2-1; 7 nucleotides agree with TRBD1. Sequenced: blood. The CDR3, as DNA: TGCGCCAGCAGCGTGGGACAGCATAAGGGCAATGAGCAGTTCTTC. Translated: CASSVGQHKGNEQFF.